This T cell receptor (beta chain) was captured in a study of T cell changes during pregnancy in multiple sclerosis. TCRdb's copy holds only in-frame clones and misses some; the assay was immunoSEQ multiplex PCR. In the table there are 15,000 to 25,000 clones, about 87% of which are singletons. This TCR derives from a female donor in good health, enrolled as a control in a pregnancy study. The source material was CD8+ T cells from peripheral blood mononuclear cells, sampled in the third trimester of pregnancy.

The CDR3 is CASSLTSASLGTQYF. The CDR3 DNA sequence: TGTGCCAGCAGCTTAACTAGCGCCTCGCTGGGGACCCAGTACTTC. The rearrangement joins TRBV7-9 to TRBJ2-5, with TRBD2 matching over 7 bases. The trim removed 2 bases at V and 7 bases at J, leaving 10 bases unmatched. The germline CDR1 and CDR2 sequences are SEHNR and FQNEAQ (reference sequence). The CDR3 sequence is 15 residues long.